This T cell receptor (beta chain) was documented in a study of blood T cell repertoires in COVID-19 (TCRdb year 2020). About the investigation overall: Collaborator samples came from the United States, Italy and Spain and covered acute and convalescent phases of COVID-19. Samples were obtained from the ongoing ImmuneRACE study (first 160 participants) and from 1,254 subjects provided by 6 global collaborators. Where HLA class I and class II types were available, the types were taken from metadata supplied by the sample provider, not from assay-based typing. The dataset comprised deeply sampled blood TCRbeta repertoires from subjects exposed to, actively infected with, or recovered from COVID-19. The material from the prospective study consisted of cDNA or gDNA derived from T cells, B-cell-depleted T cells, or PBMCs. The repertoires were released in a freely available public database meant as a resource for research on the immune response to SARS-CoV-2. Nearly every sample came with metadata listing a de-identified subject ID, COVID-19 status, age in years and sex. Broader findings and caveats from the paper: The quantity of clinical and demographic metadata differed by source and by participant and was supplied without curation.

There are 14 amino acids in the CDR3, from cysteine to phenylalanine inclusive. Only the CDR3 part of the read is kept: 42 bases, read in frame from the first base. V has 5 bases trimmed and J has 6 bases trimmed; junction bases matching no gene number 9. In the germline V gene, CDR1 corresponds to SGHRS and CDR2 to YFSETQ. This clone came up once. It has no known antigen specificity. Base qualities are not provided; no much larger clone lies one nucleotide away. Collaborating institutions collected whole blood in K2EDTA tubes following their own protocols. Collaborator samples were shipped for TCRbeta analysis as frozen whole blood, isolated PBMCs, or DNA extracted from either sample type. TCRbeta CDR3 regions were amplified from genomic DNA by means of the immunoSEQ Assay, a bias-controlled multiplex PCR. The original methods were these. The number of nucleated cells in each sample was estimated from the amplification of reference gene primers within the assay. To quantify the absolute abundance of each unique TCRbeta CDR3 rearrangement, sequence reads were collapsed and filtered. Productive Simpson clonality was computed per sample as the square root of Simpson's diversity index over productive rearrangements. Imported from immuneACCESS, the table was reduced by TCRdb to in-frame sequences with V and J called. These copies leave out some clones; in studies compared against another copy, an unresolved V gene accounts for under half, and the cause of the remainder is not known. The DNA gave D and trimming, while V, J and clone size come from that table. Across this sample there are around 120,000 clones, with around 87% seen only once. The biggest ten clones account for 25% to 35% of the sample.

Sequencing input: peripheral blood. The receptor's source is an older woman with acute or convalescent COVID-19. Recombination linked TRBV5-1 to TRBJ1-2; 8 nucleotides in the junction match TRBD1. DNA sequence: TGCGCCAGCAGAGGACAGGGCAGAGGCGATGGCTACACCTTC. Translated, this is CASRGQGRGDGYTF. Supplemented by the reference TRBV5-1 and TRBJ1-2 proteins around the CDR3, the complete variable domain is KAGVTQTPRYLIKTRGQQVTLSCSPISGHRSVSWYQQTPGQGLQFLFEYFSETQRNKGNFPGRFSGRQFSNSRSEMNVSTLELGDSALYLCASRGQGRGDGYTFGSGTRLTVV.